Listed here are 2 T cell receptor beta chains from one sample, sequenced in a study of regulatory T cells in long-lasting Graves disease. Time point reported: persistent/refractory GD, antithyroid drugs over 5 years with positive TRAb. RNA extracted from PBMCs served as the sequencing template. Building of the TCR beta libraries involved iRepertoire HTBI primers and Arm-PCR of CDR3 regions. Via MiXCR, TCRdb re-called the multiplex PCR reads, giving one row per CDR3 protein. The sample lists a few hundred thousand distinct CDR3 sequences, about 25% occurring once. Sequencing was performed on peripheral blood mononuclear cells (PBMCs), taken when the disease was refractory, from a patient treated with antithyroid drugs. Source of these receptors: a female donor with Graves disease.

The gene calls are TRBV27 and TRBJ2-1; D unclear. The V end lost 5 bases, the J end lost 0 bases, and 14 bases lay between the germline ends. Germline CDR1 and CDR2: MNHEY and SMNVEV (reference sequence). The CDR3 loop spans 16 amino acids. CDR3 coding DNA: TGTGCCAGCAGTCTTTCTGGTCTGAGCTCCTACAATGAGCAGTTCTTC. Translated, it gives CASSLSGLSSYNEQFF.

The rearrangement links TRBV6-1 to TRBJ1-5, with 7 bases matching TRBD1. The ends lost 6 bases at V and 2 bases at J; junction bases unmatched: 10. The CDR3 consists of 16 residues. CDR1 and CDR2 from the germline V gene are MNHNS and SASEGT. The CDR3 DNA is TGTGCCAGCAGCGGACAGGAACTAAGGGGCAATCAGCCCCAGCATTTT. It specifies CASSGQELRGNQPQHF.